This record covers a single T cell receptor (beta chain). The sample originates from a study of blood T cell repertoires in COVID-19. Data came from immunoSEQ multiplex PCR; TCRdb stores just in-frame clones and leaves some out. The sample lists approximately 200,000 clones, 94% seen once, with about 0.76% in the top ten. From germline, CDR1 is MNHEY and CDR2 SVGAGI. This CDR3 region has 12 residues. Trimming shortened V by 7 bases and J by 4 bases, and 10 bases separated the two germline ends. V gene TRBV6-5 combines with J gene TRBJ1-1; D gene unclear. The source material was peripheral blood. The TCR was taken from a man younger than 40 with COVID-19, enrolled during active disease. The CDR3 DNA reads TGTGCCAGCATTAAGTGGGCCACTGAAGCTTTCTTT. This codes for CASIKWATEAFF.